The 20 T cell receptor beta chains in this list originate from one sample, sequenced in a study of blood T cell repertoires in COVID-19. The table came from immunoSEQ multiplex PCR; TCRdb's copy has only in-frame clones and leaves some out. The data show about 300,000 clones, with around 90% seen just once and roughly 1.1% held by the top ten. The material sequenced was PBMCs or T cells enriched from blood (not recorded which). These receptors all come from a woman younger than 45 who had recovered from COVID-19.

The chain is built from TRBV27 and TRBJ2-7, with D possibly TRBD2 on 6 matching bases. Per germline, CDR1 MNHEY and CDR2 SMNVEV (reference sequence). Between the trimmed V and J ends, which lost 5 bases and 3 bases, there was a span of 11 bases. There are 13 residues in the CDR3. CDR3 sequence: CASSPLTSYEQYF. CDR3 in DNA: TGTGCCAGCAGTCCCTTGACTAGCTACGAGCAGTACTTC.

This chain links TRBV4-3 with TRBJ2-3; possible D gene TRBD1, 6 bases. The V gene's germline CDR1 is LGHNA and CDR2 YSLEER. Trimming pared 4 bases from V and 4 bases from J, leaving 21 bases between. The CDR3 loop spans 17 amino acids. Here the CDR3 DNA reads TGCGCCAGCAGCCCCACCCGGGACAACTTTTTGGCAGATACGCAGTATTTT. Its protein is CASSPTRDNFLADTQYF.

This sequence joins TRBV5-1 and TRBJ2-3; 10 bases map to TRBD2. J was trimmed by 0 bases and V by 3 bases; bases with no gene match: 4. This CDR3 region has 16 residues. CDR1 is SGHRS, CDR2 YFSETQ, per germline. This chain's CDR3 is CASSSGLATSTDTQYF. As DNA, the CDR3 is TGCGCCAGCAGCTCGGGACTAGCGACAAGCACAGATACGCAGTATTTT.

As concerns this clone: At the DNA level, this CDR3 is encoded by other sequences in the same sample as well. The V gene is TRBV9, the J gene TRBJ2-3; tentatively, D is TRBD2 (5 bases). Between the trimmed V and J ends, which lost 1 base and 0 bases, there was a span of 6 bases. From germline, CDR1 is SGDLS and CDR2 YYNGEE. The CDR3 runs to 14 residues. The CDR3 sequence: CASSVSGSTDTQYF. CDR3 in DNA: TGTGCCAGCAGCGTATCGGGAAGCACAGATACGCAGTATTTT.

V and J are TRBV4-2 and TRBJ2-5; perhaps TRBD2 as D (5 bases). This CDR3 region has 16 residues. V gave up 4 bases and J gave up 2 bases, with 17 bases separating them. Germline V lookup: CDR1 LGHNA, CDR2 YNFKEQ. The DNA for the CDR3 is TGTGCCAGCAGCCTAGGAGGCCCCGTTGGACAAGAGACCCAGTACTTC. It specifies CASSLGGPVGQETQYF.

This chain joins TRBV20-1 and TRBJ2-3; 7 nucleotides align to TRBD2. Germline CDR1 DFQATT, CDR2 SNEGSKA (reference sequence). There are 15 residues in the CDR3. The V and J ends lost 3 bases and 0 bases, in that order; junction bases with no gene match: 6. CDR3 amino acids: CSASALAESTDTQYF. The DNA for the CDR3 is TGCAGTGCTAGTGCGCTAGCGGAGAGCACAGATACGCAGTATTTT.

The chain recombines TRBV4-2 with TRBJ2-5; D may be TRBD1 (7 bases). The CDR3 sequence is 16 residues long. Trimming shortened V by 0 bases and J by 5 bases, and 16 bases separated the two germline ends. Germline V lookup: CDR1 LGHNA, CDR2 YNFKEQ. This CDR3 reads CASSQESAGGRETQYF. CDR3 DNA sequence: TGTGCCAGCAGCCAAGAGTCCGCAGGGGGGAGGGAGACCCAGTACTTC.

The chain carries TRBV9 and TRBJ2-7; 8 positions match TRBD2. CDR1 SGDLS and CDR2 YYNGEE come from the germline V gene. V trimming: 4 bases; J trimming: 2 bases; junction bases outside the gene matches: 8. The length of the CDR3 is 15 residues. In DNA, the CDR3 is TGTGCCAGCAGCCCCGGAGCGGGGGTCACCTACGAGCAGTACTTC. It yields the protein CASSPGAGVTYEQYF.

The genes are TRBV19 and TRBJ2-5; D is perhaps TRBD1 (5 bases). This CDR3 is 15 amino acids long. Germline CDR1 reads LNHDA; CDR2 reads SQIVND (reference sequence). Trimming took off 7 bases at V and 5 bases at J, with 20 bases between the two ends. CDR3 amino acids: CASKYDSQGWETQYF. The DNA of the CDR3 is TGTGCCAGTAAATACGACAGTCAGGGTTGGGAGACCCAGTACTTC.

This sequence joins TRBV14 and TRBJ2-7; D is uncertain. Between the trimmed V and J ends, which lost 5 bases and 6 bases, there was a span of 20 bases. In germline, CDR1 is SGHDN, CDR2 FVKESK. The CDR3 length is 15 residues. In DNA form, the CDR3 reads TGTGCCAGCAGCTTCCGACACTCCTCCGCCCTCGAGCAGTACTTC. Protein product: CASSFRHSSALEQYF.

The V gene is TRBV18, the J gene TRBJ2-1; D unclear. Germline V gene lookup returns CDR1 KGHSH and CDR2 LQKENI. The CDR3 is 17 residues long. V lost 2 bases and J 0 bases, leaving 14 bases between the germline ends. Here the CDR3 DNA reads TGTGCCAGCTCACCAACGAGCGCCGCTTACTCCTACAATGAGCAGTTCTTC. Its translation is CASSPTSAAYSYNEQFF.

The CDR3 protein is CASSPSGTYYEQYF. The CDR3 DNA reads TGTGCCAGCAGCCCAAGCGGGACTTACTACGAGCAGTACTTC. This rearrangement joins TRBV7-9 to TRBJ2-7; 7 nucleotides match TRBD2. Germline trimming cut 5 bases from V and 3 bases from J; bases unmatched to any gene: 7. The germline V gene encodes CDR1 SEHNR and CDR2 FQNEAQ (reference sequence). This CDR3 is 14 amino acids long.

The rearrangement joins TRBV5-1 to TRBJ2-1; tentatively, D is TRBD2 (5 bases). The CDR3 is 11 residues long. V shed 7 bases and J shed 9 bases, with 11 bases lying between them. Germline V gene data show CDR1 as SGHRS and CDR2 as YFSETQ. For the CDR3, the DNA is TGCGCCAGCCTACTAGGGAGTGAGCAGTTCTTC. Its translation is CASLLGSEQFF.

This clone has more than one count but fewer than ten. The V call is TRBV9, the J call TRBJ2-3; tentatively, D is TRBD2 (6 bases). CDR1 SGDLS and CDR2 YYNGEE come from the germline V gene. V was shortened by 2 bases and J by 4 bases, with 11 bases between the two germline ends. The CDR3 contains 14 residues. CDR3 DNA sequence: TGTGCCAGCAGCGTTCGGGGGACCGCAGATACGCAGTATTTT. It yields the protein CASSVRGTADTQYF.

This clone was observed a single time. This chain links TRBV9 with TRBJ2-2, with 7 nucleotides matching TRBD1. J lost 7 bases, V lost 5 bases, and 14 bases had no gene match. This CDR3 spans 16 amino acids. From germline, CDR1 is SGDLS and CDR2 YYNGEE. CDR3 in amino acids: CASSPSGQIVVGELFF. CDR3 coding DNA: TGTGCCAGCAGTCCTTCGGGACAGATCGTGGTCGGGGAGCTGTTTTTT.

DNA of the CDR3: TGTGCCACCACGAGCCATGGACTAGCGGAGTACAATGAGCAGTTCTTC. Protein product: CATTSHGLAEYNEQFF. This chain links TRBV19 with TRBJ2-1, with 10 bases matching TRBD2. There are 16 residues in the CDR3. The V gene's germline CDR1 is LNHDA and CDR2 SQIVND (reference sequence). Germline trimming cut 10 bases from V and 4 bases from J; bases unmatched to any gene: 13. Full variable domain (outside the CDR3, taken from reference TRBV19 and TRBJ2-1): DGGITQSPKYLFRKEGQNVTLSCEQNLNHDAMYWYRQDPGQGLRLIYYSQIVNDFQKGDIAEGYSVSREKKESFPLTVTSAQKNPTAFYLCATTSHGLAEYNEQFFGPGTRLTVL.

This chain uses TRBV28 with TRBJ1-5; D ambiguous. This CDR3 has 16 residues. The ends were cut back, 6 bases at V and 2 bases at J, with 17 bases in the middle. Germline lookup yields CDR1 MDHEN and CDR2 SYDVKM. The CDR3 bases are TGTGCCAGCAGCCTACATGGAAGACTACGCAATCAGCCCCAGCATTTT. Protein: CASSLHGRLRNQPQHF.

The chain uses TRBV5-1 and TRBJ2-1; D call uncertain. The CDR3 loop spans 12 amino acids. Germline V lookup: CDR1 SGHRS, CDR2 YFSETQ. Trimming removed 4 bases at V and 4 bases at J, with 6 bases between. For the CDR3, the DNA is TGCGCCAGCAGCATTCAATACAATGAGCAGTTCTTC. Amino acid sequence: CASSIQYNEQFF. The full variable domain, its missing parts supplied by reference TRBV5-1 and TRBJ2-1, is KAGVTQTPRYLIKTRGQQVTLSCSPISGHRSVSWYQQTPGQGLQFLFEYFSETQRNKGNFPGRFSGRQFSNSRSEMNVSTLELGDSALYLCASSIQYNEQFFGPGTRLTVL.

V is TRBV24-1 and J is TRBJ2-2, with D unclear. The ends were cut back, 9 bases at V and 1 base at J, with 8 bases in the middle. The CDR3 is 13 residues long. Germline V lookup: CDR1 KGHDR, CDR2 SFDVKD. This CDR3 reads CATFGGNTGELFF. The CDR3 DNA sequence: TGTGCCACCTTTGGCGGGAACACCGGGGAGCTGTTTTTT.

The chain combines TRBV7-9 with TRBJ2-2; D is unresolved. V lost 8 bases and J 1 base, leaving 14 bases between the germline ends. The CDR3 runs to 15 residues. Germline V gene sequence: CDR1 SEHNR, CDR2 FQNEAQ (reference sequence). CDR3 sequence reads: CASGIHSRNTGELFF. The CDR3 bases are TGTGCCAGCGGAATACACAGCCGGAACACCGGGGAGCTGTTTTTT.